Each of the 26 T cell receptor beta chains below was sequenced from the same sample in a study of blood T cell repertoires in COVID-19 (dated by TCRdb to 2020 to 2021). The receptor library was made with the immunoSEQ multiplex PCR assay. Held by TCRdb, this immuneACCESS table contains in-frame sequences only and omits some clones. Under half of the omission traces to an unresolved V gene where checked; the cause of the rest is unknown. In all, the sample holds about 240,000 clones, and roughly 80% of those were seen once. The top ten hold around 12% of the sample. Sequenced sample: peripheral blood. The receptors stem from a woman aged 55-75 years with active or convalescent COVID-19.

The chain joins TRBV6-6 to TRBJ2-2; 9 nucleotides line up with TRBD1. The CDR3 runs to 13 residues. V lost 6 bases, J lost 7 bases, and 3 bases stayed unmatched. CDR1 and CDR2 from the germline V gene are MNHNY and SVGAGI (reference sequence). The CDR3 DNA reads as TGTGCCAGCAGCCAGGACAGGGGCGGGGAGCTGTTTTTT. As protein: CASSQDRGGELFF.

This chain joins TRBV10-3 and TRBJ2-1, with D possibly TRBD2 on 5 matching bases. The V end was cut by 7 bases, the J end by 5 bases, with 12 bases between. Germline values: CDR1 ENHRY, CDR2 SYGVKD. The CDR3 is 13 amino acids. The CDR3 DNA follows: TGTGCCATCACCCCGGACTCGGACAATGAGCAGTTCTTC. This gives the protein CAITPDSDNEQFF.

The chain has TRBV7-2 and TRBJ2-5; 9 positions match TRBD1. This CDR3 is 15 amino acids long. V lost 8 bases and J lost 5; bases outside the gene matches: 12. Germline values: CDR1 SGHTA, CDR2 FQGNSA. In nucleotides, the CDR3 is TGTGCCAGCTCCTATCAACAGGGGGCGGGGGAGACCCAGTACTTC. Its translation: CASSYQQGAGETQYF.

The chain carries TRBV30 and TRBJ2-7, with 9 bases matching TRBD1. Per germline, CDR1 GTSNPN and CDR2 SVGIG (reference sequence). The V and J ends lost 4 bases and 3 bases, in that order; junction bases with no gene match: 4. The CDR3 runs to 13 residues. Here the CDR3 reads CAWNPTGGYEQYF. CDR3 in DNA: TGTGCCTGGAATCCGACAGGGGGCTACGAGCAGTACTTC.

This clone was recorded once. V and J are TRBV19 and TRBJ1-6; TRBD1 matches at 7 bases. The CDR3 is made up of 14 amino acids. The germline V gene has CDR1 LNHDA and CDR2 SQIVND (reference sequence). CDR3 DNA sequence: TGTGCAACGACAGGGAGCTCCTATAATTCACCCCTCCACTTT. It is translated as CATTGSSYNSPLHF.

This clone was picked up one time. The chain employs TRBV12-3 or TRBV12-4 and TRBJ2-3; D is ambiguous. This CDR3 has 13 residues. The ends were cut back, 2 bases at V and 0 bases at J, with 3 bases in the middle. The CDR3 DNA reads TGTGCCAGCAGTTTACGGAGCACAGATACGCAGTATTTT. It yields the protein CASSLRSTDTQYF.

The chain carries TRBV9 and TRBJ2-5, with 10 bases aligning to TRBD2. V trimming: 4 bases; J trimming: 5 bases; junction bases outside the gene matches: 14. The CDR3 is 17 residues long. Germline V gene lookup returns CDR1 SGDLS and CDR2 YYNGEE. DNA for the CDR3: TGTGCCAGCAGCCTCGCCCCCGCTAGCGGGGGTGGGGAGACCCAGTACTTC. Encoded protein: CASSLAPASGGGETQYF.

The chain uses TRBV7-2 and TRBJ1-4, with 9 bases lining up with TRBD1. The length of the CDR3 is 15 residues. V gave up 4 bases and J gave up 8 bases; unmatched junction bases: 8. Germline V gives CDR1 SGHTA, CDR2 FQGNSA. The CDR3 reads CASSSTGQGGEKLFF. The CDR3 coding sequence is TGTGCCAGCAGCTCCACGGGACAGGGTGGAGAAAAACTGTTTTTT.

This clone came up a few times. The gene calls are TRBV28 and TRBJ1-2; 9 nucleotides match TRBD1. V was clipped by 5 bases and J by 6 bases; unmatched bases: 4. Germline loops: CDR1 MDHEN, CDR2 SYDVKM. The CDR3 spans 13 residues. Written as DNA, the CDR3 is TGTGCCAGCAGTAAACAGGGGGCGCATGGCTACACCTTC. It translates to CASSKQGAHGYTF.

V usage is TRBV19 and J usage is TRBJ1-1; TRBD1 agrees at 8 bases. Trimming at V came to 4 bases and at J to 2 bases, leaving 9 bases not matched to a gene. The CDR3 covers 16 residues. From germline, CDR1 is LNHDA and CDR2 SQIVND (reference sequence). CDR3 sequence: CASSTPQGGINTEAFF. The CDR3 bases are TGTGCCAGTAGTACCCCACAGGGGGGAATTAACACTGAAGCTTTCTTT.

This sequence joins TRBV13 and TRBJ2-7, with TRBD2 matching over 10 bases. The CDR3 runs 15 residues. Germline lookup yields CDR1 PRHDT and CDR2 FYEKMQ (reference sequence). V was clipped by 5 bases and J by 7 bases; unmatched bases: 11. In DNA, the CDR3 is TGTGCCAGCAGCCCCCCCCAGCGGGGGGGCGGGGAGCAGTACTTC. Translation gives CASSPPQRGGGEQYF. The full variable domain, rest sourced from reference TRBV13 and TRBJ2-7, is AAGVIQSPRHLIKEKRETATLKCYPIPRHDTVYWYQQGPGQDPQFLISFYEKMQSDKGSIPDRFSAQQFSDYHSELNMSSLELGDSALYFCASSPPQRGGGEQYFGPGTRLTVT.

The V and J genes are TRBV11-2 and TRBJ1-6; D gene unclear. V dropped 1 base and J dropped 9 bases, with 13 bases sitting between them. Germline CDR1 is SGHAT and CDR2 is FQNNGV. The CDR3 is 15 residues long. The CDR3 bases are TGTGCCAGCAGCTTAGCGTCAGGTGCTCGTTCACCCCTCCACTTT. This encodes CASSLASGARSPLHF.

The V call is TRBV5-1, the J call TRBJ2-1; the D gene is possibly TRBD2 (5 bases). V lost 4 bases and J 5 bases, leaving 13 bases between the germline ends. The CDR3 has 14 residues. Germline V gene sequence: CDR1 SGHRS, CDR2 YFSETQ. CDR3: CASSPRGPNNEQFF. In DNA form, the CDR3 reads TGCGCCAGCAGCCCCCGGGGTCCCAACAATGAGCAGTTCTTC. The full variable domain, completed using reference TRBV5-1 and TRBJ2-1, is KAGVTQTPRYLIKTRGQQVTLSCSPISGHRSVSWYQQTPGQGLQFLFEYFSETQRNKGNFPGRFSGRQFSNSRSEMNVSTLELGDSALYLCASSPRGPNNEQFFGPGTRLTVL.

Regarding this clone: Other DNA variants within this sample encode the same CDR3. The chain joins TRBV11-2 to TRBJ2-5; TRBD1 is a possible D gene (5 bases). V dropped 5 bases and J dropped 5 bases, with 12 bases sitting between them. CDR1 is SGHAT, CDR2 FQNNGV, per germline. The CDR3 consists of 13 residues. The CDR3 region is CASSLGAQETQYF. The CDR3 DNA follows: TGTGCCAGCAGCCTAGGGGCCCAGGAGACCCAGTACTTC.

J is TRBJ1-3 and V is TRBV30, with D unresolved. CDR1 GTSNPN and CDR2 SVGIG come from the germline V gene (reference sequence). V lost 2 bases, J lost 9 bases, and 14 bases lay in between. The CDR3 contains 13 residues. The CDR3 nucleotides read TGTGCCTGGAGTACCCTATCGGGGAGCACCATATATTTT. This encodes CAWSTLSGSTIYF.

V usage is TRBV11-2 and J usage is TRBJ1-1; 9 bases match TRBD1. V was pared by 3 bases and J by 4 bases, with 9 bases of the junction left unmatched. CDR3 length: 16 amino acids. Germline assignment: CDR1 SGHAT and CDR2 FQNNGV. The CDR3 nucleotides read TGTGCCAGCAGCTTCACTACGGGACAGGGTACCACTGAAGCTTTCTTT. This codes for CASSFTTGQGTTEAFF.

The chain uses TRBV7-2 and TRBJ1-2, with 8 bases lining up with TRBD1. Per the germline V gene, CDR1 is SGHTA and CDR2 is FQGNSA. J gave up 2 bases and V 0 bases, and 5 bases lay outside the gene matches. The CDR3 covers 16 residues. The CDR3 reads CASSLAAQGVNYGYTF. The CDR3 DNA sequence: TGTGCCAGCAGCTTAGCTGCACAGGGGGTAAACTATGGCTACACCTTC.

The rearrangement joins TRBV7-9 to TRBJ1-4, with 11 bases that match TRBD1. Germline V gives CDR1 SEHNR, CDR2 FQNEAQ (reference sequence). There are 14 residues in the CDR3. The V segment lost 4 bases and the J segment 8 bases; nucleotides outside the gene matches: 3. The DNA for the CDR3 is TGTGCCAGCAGCTGGGGACAGGGGGGCGAAAAACTGTTTTTT. Residues: CASSWGQGGEKLFF.

The V call is TRBV6-1, the J call TRBJ1-6, with D tentatively TRBD1 (5 bases). The CDR3 sequence is 15 residues long. V was clipped by 2 bases and J by 4 bases, with 9 bases between them. The germline V gene encodes CDR1 MNHNS and CDR2 SASEGT. CDR3 in DNA: TGTGCCAGCAGTGAACTCCGACAGTATAATTCACCCCTCCACTTT. It translates to CASSELRQYNSPLHF.

The rearrangement links TRBV30 to TRBJ1-3; no definite D call. The CDR3 spans 12 residues. Per the germline V gene, CDR1 is GTSNPN and CDR2 is SVGIG (reference sequence). The ends were cut back, 0 bases at V and 4 bases at J, with 4 bases in the middle. The CDR3 sequence: CAWSVVGNTIYF. CDR3 in DNA: TGTGCCTGGAGTGTCGTGGGAAACACCATATATTTT. The full variable domain, with the rest looked up from reference TRBV30 and TRBJ1-3, is SQTIHQWPATLVQPVGSPLSLECTVEGTSNPNLYWYRQAAGRGLQLLFYSVGIGQISSEVPQNLSASRPQDRQFILSSKKLLLSDSGFYLCAWSVVGNTIYFGEGSWLTVV.

This chain uses TRBV5-5 with TRBJ2-7; a possible D gene is TRBD1 (6 bases). CDR3 length: 13 amino acids. Between the trimmed V and J ends, which lost 2 bases and 2 bases, there was a span of 8 bases. Germline V gives CDR1 SGHKS, CDR2 YYEKEE (reference sequence). The CDR3 region is CASSFPGAYEQYF. CDR3 coding DNA: TGTGCCAGCAGCTTTCCAGGGGCCTACGAGCAGTACTTC.

The CDR3 DNA reads TGTGCCAGCAGCCCCGGCGGCGGGGGGGTCTACGAGCAGTACTTC. This sequence encodes CASSPGGGGVYEQYF. The rearrangement uses TRBV7-2 and TRBJ2-7; 9 positions agree with TRBD2. Germline values: CDR1 SGHTA, CDR2 FQGNSA. The CDR3 is 15 amino acids. After removal of 5 bases from V and 3 bases from J, the junction contained 8 bases not matched to a gene.

The rearrangement uses TRBV29-1 and TRBJ1-2, with D uncertain. Trimming took 2 bases from V and 8 from J, leaving 18 bases between them. Germline V CDR1 and CDR2: SQVTM, ANQGSEA. This CDR3 spans 14 amino acids. CDR3 sequence reads: CSVEKALLGRGYTF. CDR3 bases: TGCAGCGTTGAAAAAGCGCTTCTTGGCCGCGGCTACACCTTC.

In the case of this clone: Additional DNA sequences in this sample encode the identical CDR3. The rearrangement joins TRBV19 to TRBJ2-7, with 14 bases identical to TRBD2. The ends lost 6 bases at V and 1 base at J; junction bases unmatched: 2. CDR1 and CDR2 from the germline V gene are LNHDA and SQIVND (reference sequence). The CDR3 loop spans 15 amino acids. The DNA for the CDR3 is TGTGCCAGTAGAGGACTAGCGGGGGGTTCCTACGAGCAGTACTTC. It is translated as CASRGLAGGSYEQYF.

The V call is TRBV10-2, the J call TRBJ2-5; 10 nucleotides agree with TRBD2. Germline V gene data show CDR1 as WSHSY and CDR2 as SAAADI. CDR3 length equals 15 residues. The V gene end was trimmed by 0 bases and the J gene end by 8 bases; junction bases not matched to a gene: 6. The CDR3 is CASSESPSGGSTQYF. As DNA, the CDR3 is TGCGCCAGCAGTGAGTCGCCTAGCGGGGGCTCAACCCAGTACTTC.

This clone was recorded once. The chain recombines TRBV14 with TRBJ2-7, with 8 bases aligning to TRBD1. Unmatched junction bases numbered 4, after V lost 1 base and J lost 2 bases. The CDR3 consists of 15 residues. The germline V gene has CDR1 SGHDN and CDR2 FVKESK. The CDR3 coding sequence is TGTGCCAGCAGCCAAGTGATGGGACAGGCCTACGAGCAGTACTTC. This encodes CASSQVMGQAYEQYF.